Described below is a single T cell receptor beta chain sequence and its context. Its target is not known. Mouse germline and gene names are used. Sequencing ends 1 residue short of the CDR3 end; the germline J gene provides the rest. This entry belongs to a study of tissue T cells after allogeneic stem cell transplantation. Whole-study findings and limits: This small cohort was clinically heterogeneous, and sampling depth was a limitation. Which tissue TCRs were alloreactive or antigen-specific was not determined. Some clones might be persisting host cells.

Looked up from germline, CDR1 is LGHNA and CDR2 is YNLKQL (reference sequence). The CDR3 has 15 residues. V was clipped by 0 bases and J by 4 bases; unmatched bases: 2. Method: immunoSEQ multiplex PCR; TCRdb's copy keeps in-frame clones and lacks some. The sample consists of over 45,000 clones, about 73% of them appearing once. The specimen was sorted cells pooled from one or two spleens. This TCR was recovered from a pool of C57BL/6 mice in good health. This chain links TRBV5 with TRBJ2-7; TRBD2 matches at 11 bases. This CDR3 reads CASSQDRTGGYEQYF. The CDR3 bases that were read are TGTGCCAGCAGCCAAGACCGGACTGGGGGGTATGAACAGTAC.